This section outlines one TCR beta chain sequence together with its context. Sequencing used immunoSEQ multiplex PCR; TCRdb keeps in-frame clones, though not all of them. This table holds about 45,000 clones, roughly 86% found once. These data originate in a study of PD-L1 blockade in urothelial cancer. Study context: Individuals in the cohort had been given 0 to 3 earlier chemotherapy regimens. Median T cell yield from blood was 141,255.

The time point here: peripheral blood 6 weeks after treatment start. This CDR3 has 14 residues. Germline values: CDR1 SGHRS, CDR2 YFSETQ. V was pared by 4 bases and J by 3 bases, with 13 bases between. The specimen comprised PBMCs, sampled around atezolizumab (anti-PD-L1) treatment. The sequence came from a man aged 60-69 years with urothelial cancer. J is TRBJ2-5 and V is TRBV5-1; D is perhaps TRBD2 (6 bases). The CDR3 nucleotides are TGCGCCAGCAGCACACCCCCGGGAGAAGAGACCCAGTACTTC. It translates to CASSTPPGEETQYF.